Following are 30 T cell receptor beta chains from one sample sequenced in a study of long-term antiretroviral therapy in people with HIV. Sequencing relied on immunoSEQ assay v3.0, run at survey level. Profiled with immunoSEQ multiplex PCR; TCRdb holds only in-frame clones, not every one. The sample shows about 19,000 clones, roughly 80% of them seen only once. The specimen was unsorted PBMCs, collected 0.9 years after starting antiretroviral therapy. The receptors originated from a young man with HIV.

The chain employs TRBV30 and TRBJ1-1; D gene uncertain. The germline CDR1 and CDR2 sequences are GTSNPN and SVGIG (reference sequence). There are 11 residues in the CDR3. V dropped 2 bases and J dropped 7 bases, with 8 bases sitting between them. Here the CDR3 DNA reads TGTGCCTGGAGTCCTCAGATTGAAGCTTTCTTT. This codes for CAWSPQIEAFF.

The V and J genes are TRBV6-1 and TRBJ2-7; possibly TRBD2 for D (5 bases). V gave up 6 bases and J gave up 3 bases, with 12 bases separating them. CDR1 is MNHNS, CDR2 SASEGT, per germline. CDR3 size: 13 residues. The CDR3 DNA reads TGTGCCAGCAGCCGGGGATCGAACTACGAGCAGTACTTC. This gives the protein CASSRGSNYEQYF.

CDR3 region: CASSKERGSSYEQYF. The CDR3 DNA sequence: TGTGCCAGCAGCAAAGAGCGGGGGAGCTCCTACGAGCAGTACTTC. V usage is TRBV7-8 and J usage is TRBJ2-7, with TRBD2 matching 8 bases. The trim removed 5 bases at V and 0 bases at J, leaving 6 bases unmatched. Germline values: CDR1 SGHVS, CDR2 FQNEAQ. CDR3 size: 15 residues. The variable domain in full, with the rest retrieved from reference TRBV7-8 and TRBJ2-7, is GAGVSQSPRYKVAKRGQDVALRCDPISGHVSLFWYQQALGQGPEFLTYFQNEAQLDKSGLPSDRFFAERPEGSVSTLKIQRTQQEDSAVYLCASSKERGSSYEQYFGPGTRLTVT.

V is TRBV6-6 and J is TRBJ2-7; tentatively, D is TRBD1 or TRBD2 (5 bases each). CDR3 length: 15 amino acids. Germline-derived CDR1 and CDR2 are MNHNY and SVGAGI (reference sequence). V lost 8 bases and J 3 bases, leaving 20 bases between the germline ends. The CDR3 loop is CASGGTGSHVYEQYF. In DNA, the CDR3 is TGTGCCAGCGGGGGAACGGGAAGCCACGTCTACGAGCAGTACTTC.

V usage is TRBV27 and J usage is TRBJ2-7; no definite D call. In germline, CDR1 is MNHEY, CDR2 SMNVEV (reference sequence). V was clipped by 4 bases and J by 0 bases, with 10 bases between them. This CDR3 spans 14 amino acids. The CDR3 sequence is CASSSSSNSYEQYV. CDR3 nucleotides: TGTGCCAGCAGTTCGTCTAGTAACTCCTACGAGCAGTACGTC.

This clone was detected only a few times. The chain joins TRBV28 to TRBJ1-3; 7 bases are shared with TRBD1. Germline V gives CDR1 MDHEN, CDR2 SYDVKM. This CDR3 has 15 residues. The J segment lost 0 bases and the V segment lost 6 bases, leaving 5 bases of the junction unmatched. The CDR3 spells CASRRGQYSGNTIYF. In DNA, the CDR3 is TGTGCCAGCAGGAGGGGACAGTACTCTGGAAACACCATATATTTT.

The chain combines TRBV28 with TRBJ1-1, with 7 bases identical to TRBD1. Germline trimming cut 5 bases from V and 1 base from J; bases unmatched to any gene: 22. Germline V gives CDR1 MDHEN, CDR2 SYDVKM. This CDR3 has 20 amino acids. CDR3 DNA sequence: TGTGCCAGCAGTCATCATTTCGCCTCGACAGGGACGATGTCGAACACTGAAGCTTTCTTT. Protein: CASSHHFASTGTMSNTEAFF.

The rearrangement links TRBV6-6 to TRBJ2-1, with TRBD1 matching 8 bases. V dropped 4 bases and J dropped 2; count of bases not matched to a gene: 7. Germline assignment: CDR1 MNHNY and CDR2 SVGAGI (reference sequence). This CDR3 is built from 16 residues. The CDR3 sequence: CASSSIGQGPYNEQFF. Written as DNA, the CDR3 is TGTGCCAGCAGTTCGATAGGACAGGGCCCCTACAATGAGCAGTTCTTC.

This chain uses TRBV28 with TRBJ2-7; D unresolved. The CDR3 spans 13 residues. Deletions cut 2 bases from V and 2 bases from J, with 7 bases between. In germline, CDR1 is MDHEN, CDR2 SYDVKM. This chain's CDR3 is CASSLGPAYEQYV. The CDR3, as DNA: TGTGCCAGCAGTTTAGGTCCAGCCTACGAGCAGTACGTC.

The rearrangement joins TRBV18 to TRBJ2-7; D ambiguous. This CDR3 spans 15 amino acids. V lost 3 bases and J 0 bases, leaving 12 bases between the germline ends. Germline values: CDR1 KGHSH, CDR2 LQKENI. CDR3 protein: CASSPSDSHSYEQYF. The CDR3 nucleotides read TGTGCCAGCTCACCGTCCGACTCCCACTCCTACGAGCAGTACTTC.

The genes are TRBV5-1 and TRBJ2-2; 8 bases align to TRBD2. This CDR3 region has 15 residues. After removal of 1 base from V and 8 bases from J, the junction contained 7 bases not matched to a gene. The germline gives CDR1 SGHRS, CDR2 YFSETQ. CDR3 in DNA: TGCGCCAGCAGCTTGCCAAGCGGGGGCCCAGGGGAGCTGTTTTTT. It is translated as CASSLPSGGPGELFF. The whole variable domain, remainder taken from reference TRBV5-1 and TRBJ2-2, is KAGVTQTPRYLIKTRGQQVTLSCSPISGHRSVSWYQQTPGQGLQFLFEYFSETQRNKGNFPGRFSGRQFSNSRSEMNVSTLELGDSALYLCASSLPSGGPGELFFGEGSRLTVL.

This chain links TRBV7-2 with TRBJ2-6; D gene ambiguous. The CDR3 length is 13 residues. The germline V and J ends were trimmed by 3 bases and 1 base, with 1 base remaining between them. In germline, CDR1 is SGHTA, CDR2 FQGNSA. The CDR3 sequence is CASSFSGANVLTF. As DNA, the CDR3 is TGTGCCAGCAGCTTTTCTGGGGCCAACGTCCTGACTTTC.

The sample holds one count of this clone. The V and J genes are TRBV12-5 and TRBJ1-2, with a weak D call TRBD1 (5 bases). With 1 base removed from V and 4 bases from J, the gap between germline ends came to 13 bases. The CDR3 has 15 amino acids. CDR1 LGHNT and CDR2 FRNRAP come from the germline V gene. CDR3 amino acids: CASGLAVGQLYGYTF. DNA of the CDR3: TGTGCTAGTGGTTTGGCGGTGGGGCAACTCTATGGCTACACCTTC. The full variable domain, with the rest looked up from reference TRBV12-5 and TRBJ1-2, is DARVTQTPRHKVTEMGQEVTMRCQPILGHNTVFWYRQTMMQGLELLAYFRNRAPLDDSGMPKDRFSAEMPDATLATLKIQPSEPRDSAVYFCASGLAVGQLYGYTFGSGTRLTVV.

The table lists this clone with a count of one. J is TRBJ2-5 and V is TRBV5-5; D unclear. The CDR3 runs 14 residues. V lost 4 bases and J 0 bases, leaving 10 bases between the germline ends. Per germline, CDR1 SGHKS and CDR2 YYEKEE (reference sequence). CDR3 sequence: CASSRPQHQETQYF. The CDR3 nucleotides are TGTGCCAGCAGCCGCCCACAGCACCAAGAGACCCAGTACTTC. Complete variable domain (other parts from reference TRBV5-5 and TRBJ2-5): DAGVTQSPTHLIKTRGQQVTLRCSPISGHKSVSWYQQVLGQGPQFIFQYYEKEERGRGNFPDRFSARQFPNYSSELNVNALLLGDSALYLCASSRPQHQETQYFGPGTRLLVL.

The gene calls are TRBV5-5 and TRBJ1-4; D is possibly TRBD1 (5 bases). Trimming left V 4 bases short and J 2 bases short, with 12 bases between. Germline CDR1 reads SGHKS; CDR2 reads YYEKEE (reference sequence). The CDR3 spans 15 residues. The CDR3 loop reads CASSIAGTTNEKLFF. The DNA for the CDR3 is TGTGCCAGCAGCATTGCAGGGACGACTAATGAAAAACTGTTTTTT. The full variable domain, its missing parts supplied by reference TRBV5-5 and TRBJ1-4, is DAGVTQSPTHLIKTRGQQVTLRCSPISGHKSVSWYQQVLGQGPQFIFQYYEKEERGRGNFPDRFSARQFPNYSSELNVNALLLGDSALYLCASSIAGTTNEKLFFGSGTQLSVL.

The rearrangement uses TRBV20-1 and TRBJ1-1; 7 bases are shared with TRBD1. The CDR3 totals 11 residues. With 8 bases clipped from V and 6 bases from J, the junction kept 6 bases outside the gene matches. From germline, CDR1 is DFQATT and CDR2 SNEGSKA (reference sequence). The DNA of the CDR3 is TGCAGTACTAAAGGGACAGCTGAAGCTTTCTTT. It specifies CSTKGTAEAFF.

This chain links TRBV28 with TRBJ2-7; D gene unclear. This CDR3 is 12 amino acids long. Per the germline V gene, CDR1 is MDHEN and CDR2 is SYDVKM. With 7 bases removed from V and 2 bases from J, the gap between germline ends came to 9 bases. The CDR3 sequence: CASTAFPYEQYF. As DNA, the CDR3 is TGTGCCAGCACAGCCTTCCCCTACGAGCAGTACTTC.

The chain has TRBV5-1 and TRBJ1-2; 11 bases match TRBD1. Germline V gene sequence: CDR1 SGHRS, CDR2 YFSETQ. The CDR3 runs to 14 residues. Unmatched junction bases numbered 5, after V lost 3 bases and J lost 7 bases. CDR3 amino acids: CASSSGTGGSGYTF. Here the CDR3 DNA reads TGCGCCAGCAGCTCCGGGACAGGGGGTAGTGGCTACACCTTC.

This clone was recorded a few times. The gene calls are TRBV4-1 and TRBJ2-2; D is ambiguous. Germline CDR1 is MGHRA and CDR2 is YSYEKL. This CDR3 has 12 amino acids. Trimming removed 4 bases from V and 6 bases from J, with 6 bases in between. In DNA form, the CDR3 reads TGCGCCAGCAGCCGTGGCGCCGGGGAGCTGTTTTTT. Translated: CASSRGAGELFF.

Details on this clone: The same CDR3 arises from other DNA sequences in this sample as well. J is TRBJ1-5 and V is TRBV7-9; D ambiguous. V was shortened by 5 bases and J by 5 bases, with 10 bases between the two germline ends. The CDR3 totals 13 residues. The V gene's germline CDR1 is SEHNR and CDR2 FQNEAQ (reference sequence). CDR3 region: CASSLATHQPQHF. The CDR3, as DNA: TGTGCCAGCAGCCTTGCGACGCATCAGCCCCAGCATTTT.

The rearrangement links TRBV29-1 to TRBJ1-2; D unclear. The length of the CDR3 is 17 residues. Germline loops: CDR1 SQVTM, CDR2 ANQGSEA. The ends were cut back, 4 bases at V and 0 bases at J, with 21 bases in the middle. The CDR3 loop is CSVVGWKEEGTNYGYTF. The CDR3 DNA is TGCAGCGTTGTAGGTTGGAAGGAGGAGGGAACTAACTATGGCTACACCTTC.

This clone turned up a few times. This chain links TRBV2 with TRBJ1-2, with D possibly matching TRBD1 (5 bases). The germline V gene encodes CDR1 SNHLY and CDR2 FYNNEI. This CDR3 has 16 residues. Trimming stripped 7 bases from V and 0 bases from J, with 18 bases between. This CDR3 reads CASMGRTNLANYGYTF. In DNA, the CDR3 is TGTGCCAGCATGGGACGGACCAACTTAGCTAACTATGGCTACACCTTC.

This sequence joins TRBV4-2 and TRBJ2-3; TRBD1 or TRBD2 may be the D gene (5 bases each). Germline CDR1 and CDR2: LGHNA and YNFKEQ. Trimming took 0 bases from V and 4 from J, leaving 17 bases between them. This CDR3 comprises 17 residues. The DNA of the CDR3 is TGTGCCAGCAGCCAAGACGGGGCGGCGGGCCCGGCAGATACGCAGTATTTT. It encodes CASSQDGAAGPADTQYF.

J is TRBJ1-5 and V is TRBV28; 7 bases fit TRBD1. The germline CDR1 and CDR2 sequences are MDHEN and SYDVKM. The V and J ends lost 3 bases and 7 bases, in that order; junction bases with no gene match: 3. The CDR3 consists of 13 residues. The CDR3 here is CASSFRGGQPQHF. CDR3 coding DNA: TGTGCCAGCAGTTTCAGGGGGGGCCAGCCCCAGCATTTT.

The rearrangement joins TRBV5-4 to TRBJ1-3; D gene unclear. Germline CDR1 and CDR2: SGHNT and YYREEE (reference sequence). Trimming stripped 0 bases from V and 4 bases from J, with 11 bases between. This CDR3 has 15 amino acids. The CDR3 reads CASSLGPAPGNTIYF. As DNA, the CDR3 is TGTGCCAGCAGCTTGGGGCCAGCCCCAGGAAACACCATATATTTT.

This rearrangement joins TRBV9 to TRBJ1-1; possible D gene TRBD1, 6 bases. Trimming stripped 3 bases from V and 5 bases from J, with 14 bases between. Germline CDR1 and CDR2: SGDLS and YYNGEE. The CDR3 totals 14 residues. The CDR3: CASSARGGDTEAFF. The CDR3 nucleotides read TGTGCCAGCAGCGCCCGAGGGGGGGATACTGAAGCTTTCTTT.

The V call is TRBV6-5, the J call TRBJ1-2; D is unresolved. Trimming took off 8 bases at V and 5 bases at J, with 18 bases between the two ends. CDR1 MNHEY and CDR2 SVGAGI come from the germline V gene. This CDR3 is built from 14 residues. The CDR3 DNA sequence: TGTGCCAGCGCGGGTGCGGGTTTGGGGTATGGCTACACCTTC. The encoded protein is CASAGAGLGYGYTF.

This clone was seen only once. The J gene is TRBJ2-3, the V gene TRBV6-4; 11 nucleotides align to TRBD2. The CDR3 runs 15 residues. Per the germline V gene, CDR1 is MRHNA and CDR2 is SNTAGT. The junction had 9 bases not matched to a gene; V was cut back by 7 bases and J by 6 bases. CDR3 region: CASTPDSGGADTQYF. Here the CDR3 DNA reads TGTGCCAGCACACCGGATAGCGGGGGGGCCGATACGCAGTATTTT.

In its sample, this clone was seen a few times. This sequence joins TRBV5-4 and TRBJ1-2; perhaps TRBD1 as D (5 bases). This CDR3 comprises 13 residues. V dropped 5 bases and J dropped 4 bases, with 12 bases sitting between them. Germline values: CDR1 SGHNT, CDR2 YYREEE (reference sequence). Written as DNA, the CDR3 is TGTGCCAGCAGGGGGACGGGATCCTATGGCTACACCTTC. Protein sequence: CASRGTGSYGYTF.

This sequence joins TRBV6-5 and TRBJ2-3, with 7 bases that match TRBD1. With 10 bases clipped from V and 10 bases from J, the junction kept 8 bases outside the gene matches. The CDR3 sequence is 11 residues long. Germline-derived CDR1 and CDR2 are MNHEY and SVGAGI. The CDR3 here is CAIHPRGPQYF. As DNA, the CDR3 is TGTGCCATACACCCAAGGGGGCCGCAGTATTTT.